This TCR beta chain was obtained from a study of blood T cell repertoires in COVID-19 (dated by TCRdb to about 2020). Regarding the study in general: Collaborator samples came from the United States, Italy and Spain and covered acute and convalescent phases of COVID-19. The samples were drawn from the first 160 participants of the ongoing ImmuneRACE study and from 1,254 subjects provided by 6 global collaborators. The repertoires were made available in a free public database intended to serve as a resource for research on the immune response to SARS-CoV-2. Deeply sampled blood TCRbeta repertoires from subjects exposed to, actively infected with, or recovered from COVID-19 were included in the dataset. The prospective study material was composed of cDNA or gDNA derived from T cells, B-cell-depleted T cells, or PBMCs. Where HLA class I and class II types were available, the types were taken from metadata supplied by the sample provider, not from assay-based typing. Nearly every sample came with metadata listing a de-identified subject ID, COVID-19 status, age in years and sex.

The collaborating institutions used their own protocols to collect whole blood in K2EDTA tubes. For TCRbeta analysis, collaborators shipped samples as frozen whole blood, isolated PBMCs, or DNA extracted from either of those sample types. In regard to this clone: No cognate antigen has been identified for it. No qualities accompany the bases; no much larger clone lies one base away.

Study-wide conclusions, independent of this receptor: The amount of clinical and demographic metadata varied by source and participant and was provided uncurated.

TCRbeta CDR3 regions were amplified from genomic DNA by means of the immunoSEQ Assay, a bias-controlled multiplex PCR. The authors' analysis ran thus. The number of nucleated cells in each sample was estimated by amplification of reference gene primers within the assay. To quantify the absolute abundance of each unique TCRbeta CDR3 rearrangement, sequence reads were collapsed and filtered. For each sample, productive Simpson clonality was calculated as the square root of Simpson's diversity index over productive rearrangements. TCRdb's version of the immuneACCESS table is confined to in-frame rearrangements and falls short of the full clone set. An unresolved V gene accounts for under half of the shortfall where checked; the remainder is of unknown origin. The V and J calls and the clone size are those of that table, but D and trimming were determined from the DNA. This sample gives 150,000 to 200,000 clones in total; around 90% of them show up just once. Together, the top ten hold about 5% of the sample.

The TCR originated in a human donor in a cohort sampled during active COVID-19. The material sequenced was peripheral blood.

CDR3 protein: CASSMLTGTSHNYGYTF. The nucleotides are TGTGCCAGTAGTATGCTCACCGGGACATCCCATAACTATGGCTACACCTTC. The sequence links TRBV19 to TRBJ1-2; TRBD1 is a possible D gene, resting on 6 matching bases. Including the terminal cysteine and phenylalanine, the CDR3 comprises 17 residues. Only the CDR3 DNA stays, 51 bases, in frame from base 1. V drops 3 bases and J drops 1 base, leaving 18 bases in between. Based on the germline V gene (reference sequence), the CDR1 and CDR2 sequences are LNHDA and SQIVND. When the CDR3 is completed using the reference TRBV19 and TRBJ1-2 genes on either side, the full variable domain is DGGITQSPKYLFRKEGQNVTLSCEQNLNHDAMYWYRQDPGQGLRLIYYSQIVNDFQKGDIAEGYSVSREKKESFPLTVTSAQKNPTAFYLCASSMLTGTSHNYGYTFGSGTRLTVV.